This T cell receptor beta chain was observed in a study of blood T cell repertoires in COVID-19. Study as a whole: Samples came from the United States, Italy and Spain, spanning acute and convalescent COVID-19. Sources were T cells, B-cell-depleted T cells, or PBMCs; the material itself was cDNA or gDNA.

Seattle enrolled patients during active infection and tracked them longitudinally. V lost 0 bases to trimming and J lost 6 bases, with 9 bases between them. The CDR3 loop spans 14 amino acids. Germline CDR1 is LGHDT and CDR2 is YNNKEL (reference sequence). Original processing notes: Estimated nucleated cell counts came from reference gene primer amplification. Sequencing was performed with immunoSEQ multiplex PCR; in TCRdb, only in-frame clones are kept and a portion is missing. That table furnishes V, J and clone size, whereas the DNA furnished D and trimming. Of about 330,000 clones in the sample, about nine tenths are singletons; the top ten hold around 10%.

The clonotype comes from a man aged 30 to 45 with COVID-19, enrolled during active disease. Sequencing used peripheral blood. The V and J genes are TRBV3-1 (or the pseudogene TRBV3-2) and TRBJ2-1, with D perhaps TRBD2 (5 bases). In DNA, the CDR3 is TGTGCCAGCAGCCAAGAGGCCGGGGTCAATGAGCAGTTCTTC. It translates to CASSQEAGVNEQFF.